These 30 T cell receptor beta chains share one sample of origin, sequenced in a study of cytomegalovirus exposure and HLA in healthy donors (dated by TCRdb to about 2017). The library was built by means of the immunoSEQ multiplex PCR assay. The multiplex PCR relied on a mix of 60 forward primers for TCR Vbeta segments and 13 reverse primers for TCR Jbeta segments. In TCRdb, the immuneACCESS table is reduced to in-frame sequences with V and J assigned. These tables do not hold every clone; where another copy was compared, an unresolved V gene accounts for under half, and the others remain unexplained. The sample table shows 120,000 to 150,000 clones, and approximately 80% are seen once. Just over 5% of the sample lies in the top ten. The sequenced sample consisted of PBMCs. These receptors were taken from a male donor in good health and CMV-seronegative.

The chain links TRBV25-1 to TRBJ1-2; D remains ambiguous. CDR1 is MGHDK and CDR2 is SYGVNS in the germline V gene. Trimming removed 0 bases at V and 6 bases at J, with 5 bases between. There are 12 residues in the CDR3. CDR3 DNA sequence: TGTGCCAGCAGTGAATATCGGGATGGCTACACCTTC. Translation gives CASSEYRDGYTF.

The V and J genes are TRBV12-5 and TRBJ1-1; maybe TRBD1 (6 bases). Deletions cut 4 bases from V and 5 bases from J, with 14 bases between. CDR3 length: 14 residues. Germline V gene sequence: CDR1 LGHNT, CDR2 FRNRAP. CDR3 sequence reads: CASGSAPGATEAFF. The DNA of the CDR3 is TGTGCTAGTGGTTCGGCCCCAGGGGCGACTGAAGCTTTCTTT. Full variable domain (rest looked up from reference TRBV12-5 and TRBJ1-1): DARVTQTPRHKVTEMGQEVTMRCQPILGHNTVFWYRQTMMQGLELLAYFRNRAPLDDSGMPKDRFSAEMPDATLATLKIQPSEPRDSAVYFCASGSAPGATEAFFGQGTRLTVV.

The chain uses TRBV5-1 and TRBJ2-2, with 7 bases aligning to TRBD1. Germline values: CDR1 SGHRS, CDR2 YFSETQ. This CDR3 is built from 13 residues. V lost 4 bases to trimming and J lost 6 bases; unmatched junction nucleotides: 3. The CDR3 loop is CASSPRGPGELFF. The CDR3 DNA is TGCGCCAGCAGCCCGAGGGGGCCCGGGGAGCTGTTTTTT.

This rearrangement joins TRBV29-1 to TRBJ2-2; TRBD1 matches 10 bases. The junction had 4 bases not matched to a gene; V was cut back by 2 bases and J by 13 bases. The germline gives CDR1 SQVTM, CDR2 ANQGSEA. This CDR3 spans 12 amino acids. As DNA, the CDR3 is TGCAGCGTTGAATGGGACAGGGGCCGGCTGTTTTTT. Protein: CSVEWDRGRLFF.

The V gene is TRBV5-1, the J gene TRBJ1-5; no firm D call. The CDR3 consists of 13 residues. The ends were cut back, 4 bases at V and 7 bases at J, with 12 bases in the middle. Germline-derived CDR1 and CDR2 are SGHRS and YFSETQ. Here the CDR3 reads CASSPGEWQPQHF. In nucleotides, the CDR3 is TGCGCCAGCAGCCCCGGGGAATGGCAGCCCCAGCATTTT.

The chain combines TRBV5-1 with TRBJ2-3, with D perhaps TRBD2 (5 bases). The length of the CDR3 is 15 residues. Germline assignment: CDR1 SGHRS and CDR2 YFSETQ. The V end was cut by 4 bases, the J end by 5 bases, with 17 bases between. Here the CDR3 reads CASSPGSSRGDTQYF. The CDR3 coding sequence is TGCGCCAGCAGCCCGGGGTCGTCCCGAGGAGATACGCAGTATTTT.

DNA for the CDR3: TGTGCCAGCAGTGCCAGACAGGGTATCCTGGCTGAAGCTTTCTTT. Amino acids: CASSARQGILAEAFF. This rearrangement joins TRBV25-1 to TRBJ1-1; TRBD1 aligns across 7 bases. The CDR3 contains 15 residues. Trimming at V came to 4 bases and at J to 6 bases, leaving 11 bases not matched to a gene. CDR1 MGHDK and CDR2 SYGVNS come from the germline V gene.

The chain recombines TRBV19 with TRBJ1-5; 8 bases map to TRBD1. V shed 0 bases and J 6 bases; nucleotides not matched to a gene: 13. CDR3 length: 18 residues. Germline loops: CDR1 LNHDA, CDR2 SQIVND (reference sequence). The CDR3 DNA reads as TGTGCCAGTAGTATAGAATTTAGAGGACAGGGAGGCTTTCAGCCCCAGCATTTT. It is translated as CASSIEFRGQGGFQPQHF.

The chain employs TRBV7-9 and TRBJ2-7, with 8 nucleotides matching TRBD1. Germline V gene data show CDR1 as SEHNR and CDR2 as FQNEAQ (reference sequence). Unmatched junction bases numbered 7, after V lost 6 bases and J lost 3 bases. This CDR3 has 14 residues. CDR3 protein: CASRPDRVNYEQYF. CDR3 coding DNA: TGTGCCAGCAGACCGGACAGGGTGAACTACGAGCAGTACTTC.

The chain carries TRBV6-6 and TRBJ2-7; weak D call: TRBD1 (6 bases). The CDR3 loop spans 11 amino acids. V gave up 6 bases and J gave up 7 bases, with 10 bases separating them. Germline CDR1 MNHNY, CDR2 SVGAGI (reference sequence). DNA for the CDR3: TGTGCCAGCAGCCCCGGACAGGAGCAGTACTTC. Its translation: CASSPGQEQYF.

This chain joins TRBV5-5 and TRBJ1-2; 10 nucleotides match TRBD1. CDR1 and CDR2 from the germline V gene are SGHKS and YYEKEE (reference sequence). The V gene end was trimmed by 0 bases and the J gene end by 5 bases; junction bases not matched to a gene: 4. The CDR3 has 15 amino acids. CDR3 in amino acids: CASSLVPGQGYGYTF. CDR3 nucleotide sequence: TGTGCCAGCAGCTTGGTTCCGGGACAGGGGTATGGCTACACCTTC. Based on the CDR3 plus reference TRBV5-5 and TRBJ1-2, the full variable domain is DAGVTQSPTHLIKTRGQQVTLRCSPISGHKSVSWYQQVLGQGPQFIFQYYEKEERGRGNFPDRFSARQFPNYSSELNVNALLLGDSALYLCASSLVPGQGYGYTFGSGTRLTVV.

CDR3 bases: TGTGCCTGGAACCATATGGGGGCGACTAATGAAAAACTGTTTTTT. Its translation is CAWNHMGATNEKLFF. The V call is TRBV30, the J call TRBJ1-4; possible D gene TRBD1, 6 bases. The V gene's germline CDR1 is GTSNPN and CDR2 SVGIG (reference sequence). The germline V and J ends were trimmed by 4 bases and 2 bases, with 14 bases remaining between them. The CDR3 has 15 residues. The full variable domain, rest sourced from reference TRBV30 and TRBJ1-4, is SQTIHQWPATLVQPVGSPLSLECTVEGTSNPNLYWYRQAAGRGLQLLFYSVGIGQISSEVPQNLSASRPQDRQFILSSKKLLLSDSGFYLCAWNHMGATNEKLFFGSGTQLSVL.

The V call is TRBV6-5, the J call TRBJ1-1, with TRBD1 matching 7 bases. This CDR3 is 15 amino acids long. Germline values: CDR1 MNHEY, CDR2 SVGAGI. The V segment lost 0 bases and the J segment 0 bases; nucleotides outside the gene matches: 1. The CDR3 region has the DNA TGTGCCAGCAGTTACTCGACAGGGATGAACACTGAAGCTTTCTTT. This encodes CASSYSTGMNTEAFF.

The chain has TRBV5-8 and TRBJ1-6; 8 bases line up with TRBD1. V was pared by 2 bases and J by 7 bases, with 2 bases of the junction left unmatched. CDR1 is SGHTS, CDR2 YDEGEE, per germline. This CDR3 region has 14 residues. The CDR3 coding sequence is TGTGCCAGCAGCTTCGACAGGGGAAATTCACCCCTCCACTTT. Translating gives CASSFDRGNSPLHF.

The rearrangement joins TRBV5-1 to TRBJ1-3; unclear D gene. The V end was cut by 0 bases, the J end by 7 bases, with 8 bases between. This CDR3 is 13 amino acids long. Germline-derived CDR1 and CDR2 are SGHRS and YFSETQ. The CDR3 spells CASSLDYGNTIYF. Here the CDR3 DNA reads TGCGCCAGCAGCTTGGACTATGGGAACACCATATATTTT.

The V call is TRBV19, the J call TRBJ2-1; 7 bases line up with TRBD1. Germline V lookup: CDR1 LNHDA, CDR2 SQIVND (reference sequence). Trimming at V came to 5 bases and at J to 3 bases, leaving 13 bases not matched to a gene. The CDR3 loop spans 17 amino acids. CDR3 sequence reads: CASSPYPSGQLYNEQFF. CDR3 bases: TGTGCCAGTAGTCCGTACCCTTCGGGACAGCTCTACAATGAGCAGTTCTTC.

This clone was observed once. The chain combines TRBV7-6 with TRBJ2-1; TRBD1 matches at 8 bases. The CDR3 length is 16 residues. Trimming removed 5 bases from V and 5 bases from J; junction bases left unmatched: 11. CDR1 is SGHVS, CDR2 FNYEAQ, per germline. Here the CDR3 DNA reads TGTGCCAGCAGCCCATCCCTTGGGACAGGCAACAATGAGCAGTTCTTC. It specifies CASSPSLGTGNNEQFF.

This clone was detected a few times. V and J are TRBV9 and TRBJ2-1, with D unclear. Trimming cost V 1 base and J 0 bases, with 5 bases left between them. CDR1 is SGDLS, CDR2 YYNGEE, per germline. The CDR3 consists of 14 residues. CDR3: CASSVTSSYNEQFF. CDR3 DNA: TGTGCCAGCAGCGTAACAAGCTCCTACAATGAGCAGTTCTTC.

The chain uses TRBV20-1 and TRBJ2-1; TRBD2 matches 9 bases. Germline values: CDR1 DFQATT, CDR2 SNEGSKA (reference sequence). Trimming at V came to 5 bases and at J to 16 bases, leaving 9 bases not matched to a gene. This CDR3 spans 11 amino acids. In DNA, the CDR3 is TGCAGTGCTGGGTCCCCTAGCGGGGTTTTCTTC. Translating it yields CSAGSPSGVFF.

The V and J genes are TRBV7-9 and TRBJ1-4, with TRBD1 identical over 8 bases. The CDR3 spans 15 residues. Germline trimming cut 3 bases from V and 8 bases from J; bases unmatched to any gene: 8. The germline CDR1 and CDR2 sequences are SEHNR and FQNEAQ (reference sequence). This chain's CDR3 is CASSLDRTGYEKLFF. The CDR3 region has the DNA TGTGCCAGCAGCTTGGACCGGACAGGGTACGAAAAACTGTTTTTT.

The chain carries TRBV28 and TRBJ2-7; D is possibly TRBD1 (6 bases). This CDR3 is 15 amino acids long. The germline gives CDR1 MDHEN, CDR2 SYDVKM. With 7 bases removed from V and 0 bases from J, the gap between germline ends came to 16 bases. CDR3 residues: CASNLPGTLSYEQYF. The CDR3 DNA follows: TGTGCCAGCAACCTTCCCGGGACACTCTCCTACGAGCAGTACTTC. Together with reference TRBV28 and TRBJ2-7, the CDR3 gives the full variable domain: DVKVTQSSRYLVKRTGEKVFLECVQDMDHENMFWYRQDPGLGLRLIYFSYDVKMKEKGDIPEGYSVSREKKERFSLILESASTNQTSMYLCASNLPGTLSYEQYFGPGTRLTVT.

About this clone itself: A junction boundary mismatches the germline segment, possibly from a read error. This same CDR3 is encoded by further DNA sequences in the sample. The genes are TRBV7-8 and TRBJ1-5; D gene uncertain. This CDR3 region has 14 residues. The germline V gene encodes CDR1 SGHVS and CDR2 FQNEAQ. DNA of the CDR3: TGCGCCAGCAGCTTAGCAGTCACCGAGGGGCCCCAGCATTTT. Translating gives CASSLAVTEGPQHF.

This sequence joins TRBV27 and TRBJ1-5; 10 bases map to TRBD1. J gave up 5 bases and V 5 bases, and 15 bases lay outside the gene matches. The germline CDR1 and CDR2 sequences are MNHEY and SMNVEV (reference sequence). This CDR3 is 18 amino acids long. Here the CDR3 DNA reads TGTGCCAGCAGTACTACCCCTCCGGGACAGGGGTTCGATCAGCCCCAGCATTTT. Translating gives CASSTTPPGQGFDQPQHF.

A single count supports this clone. The V call is TRBV5-1, the J call TRBJ2-3; D is unclear. This CDR3 comprises 17 residues. CDR1 SGHRS and CDR2 YFSETQ come from the germline V gene. V was trimmed by 0 bases and J by 0 bases, leaving 14 bases between them. CDR3 sequence (DNA): TGCGCCAGCAGCTTGGGTTTTCGAGCGCCTAGCACAGATACGCAGTATTTT. As protein: CASSLGFRAPSTDTQYF. The whole variable domain, filled in from reference TRBV5-1 and TRBJ2-3, reads KAGVTQTPRYLIKTRGQQVTLSCSPISGHRSVSWYQQTPGQGLQFLFEYFSETQRNKGNFPGRFSGRQFSNSRSEMNVSTLELGDSALYLCASSLGFRAPSTDTQYFGPGTRLTVL.

The rearrangement joins TRBV7-2 to TRBJ2-1, with 11 bases identical to TRBD1. The V and J ends lost 6 bases and 9 bases, in that order; junction bases with no gene match: 10. This CDR3 comprises 15 residues. Germline V gene data show CDR1 as SGHTA and CDR2 as FQGNSA. The CDR3: CASRPPGQGGGEQFF. CDR3 nucleotide sequence: TGTGCCAGCAGACCGCCGGGACAGGGGGGGGGTGAGCAGTTCTTC.

The V call is TRBV5-5, the J call TRBJ1-2; TRBD1 is a possible D gene (6 bases). Germline CDR1 reads SGHKS; CDR2 reads YYEKEE (reference sequence). The CDR3 length is 15 residues. V was trimmed by 4 bases and J by 4 bases, leaving 17 bases between them. DNA for the CDR3: TGTGCCAGCAGCGGAACAGGGACCCCAGTCTATGGCTACACCTTC. Protein: CASSGTGTPVYGYTF.

The genes are TRBV6-1 and TRBJ1-4, with D perhaps TRBD1 (5 bases). The CDR3 length is 13 residues. V was clipped by 7 bases and J by 8 bases, with 14 bases between them. CDR1 and CDR2 (germline): MNHNS, SASEGT. CDR3 in amino acids: CASIPLGEEKLFF. The DNA for the CDR3 is TGTGCCAGCATCCCCCTAGGGGAAGAAAAACTGTTTTTT.

The table lists this clone with a count of one. The genes are TRBV14 and TRBJ2-6; D is perhaps TRBD2 (6 bases). The CDR3 totals 18 residues. Per germline, CDR1 SGHDN and CDR2 FVKESK. V was pared by 3 bases and J by 2 bases, with 17 bases between. DNA of the CDR3: TGTGCCAGCAGCCAGGTTAGGAGGGGCGAGCCTGGGGCCAACGTCCTGACTTTC. Encoded protein: CASSQVRRGEPGANVLTF.

This chain joins TRBV4-1 and TRBJ2-7, with a possible D match to TRBD2 (6 bases). CDR1 is MGHRA and CDR2 is YSYEKL in the germline V gene. The CDR3 sequence is 17 residues long. Trimming took off 0 bases at V and 1 base at J, with 16 bases between the two ends. The CDR3 DNA sequence: TGCGCCAGCAGCCAAGACTCGGAGGGGACGAAGTCCTACGAGCAGTACTTC. Translation: CASSQDSEGTKSYEQYF.

The V call is TRBV30, the J call TRBJ2-5, with 7 bases identical to TRBD2. The assigned J gene may be wrong: the sequence end matches TRBJ2-7 better. CDR3 length: 11 residues. CDR1 and CDR2 (germline): GTSNPN, SVGIG (reference sequence). The CDR3 here is CAWGRGYEQYF. CDR3 DNA: TGTGCCTGGGGGAGGGGTTACGAGCAGTACTTC.